This T cell receptor beta chain was retrieved from a study of T cell responses to AZD1222 COVID-19 vaccine. V was clipped by 3 bases and J by 8 bases, with 10 bases between them. The CDR3 spans 13 residues. Profiling relied on immunoSEQ multiplex PCR, and the TCRdb table lists in-frame clones only, not all of them. The sample has about 120,000 clones, 75% to 90% seen once. The material was peripheral blood, obtained on day 0 of AZD1222 vaccination. J is TRBJ2-2 and V is TRBV12-3 or TRBV12-4; D is unclear. The receptor was derived from an adult in good health. CDR3 nucleotides: TGTGCCAGCAGTTTGATAGGCGTGGGGGAGCTGTTTTTT. Its protein is CASSLIGVGELFF.